This T cell receptor (beta chain) was captured in a study of shared clonotypes between healthy human individuals. Remarks on this clone: What it binds is not known.

Only Caucasian adults living in Nashville, Tennessee served as donors. The ends were cut back, 1 base at V and 5 bases at J, with 9 bases in the middle. CDR1 is MDHEN, CDR2 SYDVKM, per germline. The CDR3 has 14 residues. General study results and limits: A generally larger estimated richness was seen in naive subsets than in memory subsets. Relative to clonotypes present in all four donors, those not shared had lower generation probabilities. The study found 4.5% to 6% of naive CD4 clonotypes shared across a few donors.

Assay used: immunoSEQ multiplex PCR; TCRdb lists only in-frame clones, some missing. Of 2 million to 2.5 million clones listed, more than 80% were seen once; the top ten hold around 0.4%. Source material: naive CD4+ T cells from PBMCs. The sample's subset: CD45RA+ positively selected. This TCR came from a young man in good health. Some clones in this sample may be carry-over from other donors' samples. The V call is TRBV28, the J call TRBJ2-4; a possible D gene is TRBD2 (5 bases). The CDR3 protein is CASSLLSGENIQYF. The CDR3 nucleotides read TGTGCCAGCAGTTTATTATCCGGGGAAAACATTCAGTACTTC.